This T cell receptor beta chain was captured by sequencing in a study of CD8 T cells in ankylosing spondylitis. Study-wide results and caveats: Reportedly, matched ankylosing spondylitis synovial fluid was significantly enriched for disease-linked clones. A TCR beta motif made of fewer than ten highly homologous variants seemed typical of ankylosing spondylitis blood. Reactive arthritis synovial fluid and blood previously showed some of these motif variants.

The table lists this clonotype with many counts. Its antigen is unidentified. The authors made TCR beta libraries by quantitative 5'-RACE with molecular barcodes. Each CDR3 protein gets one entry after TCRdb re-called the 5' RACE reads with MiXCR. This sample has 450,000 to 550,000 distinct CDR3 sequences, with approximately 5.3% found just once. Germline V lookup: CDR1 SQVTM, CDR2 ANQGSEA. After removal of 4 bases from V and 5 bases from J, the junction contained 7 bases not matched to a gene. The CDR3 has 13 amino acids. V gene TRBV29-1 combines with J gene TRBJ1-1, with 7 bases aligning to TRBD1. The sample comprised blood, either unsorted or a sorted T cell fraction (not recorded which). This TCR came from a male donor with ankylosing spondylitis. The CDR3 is CSVGTRGGTEAFF. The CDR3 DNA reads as TGCAGCGTTGGTACCAGGGGGGGGACTGAAGCTTTCTTT.